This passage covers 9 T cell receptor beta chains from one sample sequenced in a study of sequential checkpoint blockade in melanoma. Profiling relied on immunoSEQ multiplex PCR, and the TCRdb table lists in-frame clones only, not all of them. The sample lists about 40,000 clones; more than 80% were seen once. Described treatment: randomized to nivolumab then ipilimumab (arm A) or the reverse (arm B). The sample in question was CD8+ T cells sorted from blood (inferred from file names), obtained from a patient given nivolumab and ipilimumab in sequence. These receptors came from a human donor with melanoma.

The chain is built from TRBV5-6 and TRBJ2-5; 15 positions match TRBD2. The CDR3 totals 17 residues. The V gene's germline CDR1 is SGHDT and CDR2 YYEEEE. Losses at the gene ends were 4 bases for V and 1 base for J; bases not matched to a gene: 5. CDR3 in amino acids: CASSTGTSGRLQETQYF. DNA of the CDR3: TGTGCCAGCAGCACCGGGACTAGCGGGAGGCTCCAAGAGACCCAGTACTTC.

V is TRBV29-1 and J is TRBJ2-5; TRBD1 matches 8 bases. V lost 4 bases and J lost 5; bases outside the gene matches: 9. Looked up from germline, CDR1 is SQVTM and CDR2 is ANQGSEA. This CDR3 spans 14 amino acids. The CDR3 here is CSVAGTGTKETQYF. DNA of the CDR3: TGCAGCGTTGCCGGGACAGGAACGAAGGAGACCCAGTACTTC.

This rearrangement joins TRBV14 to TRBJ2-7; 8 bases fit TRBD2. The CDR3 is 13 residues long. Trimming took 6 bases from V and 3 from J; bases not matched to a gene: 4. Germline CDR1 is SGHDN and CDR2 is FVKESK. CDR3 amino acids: CASRLAGGYEQYF. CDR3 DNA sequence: TGTGCCAGCAGGCTCGCGGGGGGCTACGAGCAGTACTTC.

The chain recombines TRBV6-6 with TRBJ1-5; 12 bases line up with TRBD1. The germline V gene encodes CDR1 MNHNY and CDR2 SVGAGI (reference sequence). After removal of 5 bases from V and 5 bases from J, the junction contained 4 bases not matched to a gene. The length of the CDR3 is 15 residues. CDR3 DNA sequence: TGTGCCAGCAGTCCCGGGACAGGGGGCTATCAGCCCCAGCATTTT. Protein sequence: CASSPGTGGYQPQHF.

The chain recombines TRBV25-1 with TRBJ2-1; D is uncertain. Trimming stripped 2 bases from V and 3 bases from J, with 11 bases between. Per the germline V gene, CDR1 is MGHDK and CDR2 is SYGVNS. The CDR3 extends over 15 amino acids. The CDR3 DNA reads TGTGCCAGCAGTGAACTTGCTGAGCTCTACAATGAGCAGTTCTTC. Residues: CASSELAELYNEQFF. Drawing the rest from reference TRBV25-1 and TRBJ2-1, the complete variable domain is EADIYQTPRYLVIGTGKKITLECSQTMGHDKMYWYQQDPGMELHLIHYSYGVNSTEKGDLSSESTVSRIRTEHFPLTLESARPSHTSQYLCASSELAELYNEQFFGPGTRLTVL.

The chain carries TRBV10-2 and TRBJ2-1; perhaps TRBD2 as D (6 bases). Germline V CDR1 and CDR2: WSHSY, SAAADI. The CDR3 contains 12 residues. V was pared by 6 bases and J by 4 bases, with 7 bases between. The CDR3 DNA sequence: TGCGCCAGCAGGGGACTGTACAATGAGCAGTTCTTC. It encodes CASRGLYNEQFF.

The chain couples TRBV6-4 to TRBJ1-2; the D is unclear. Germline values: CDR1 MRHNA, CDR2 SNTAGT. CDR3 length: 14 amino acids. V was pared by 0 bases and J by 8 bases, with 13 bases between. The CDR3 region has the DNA TGTGCCAGCAGTGACTCGCGGGGTAACGGGGGCTACACCTTC. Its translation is CASSDSRGNGGYTF.

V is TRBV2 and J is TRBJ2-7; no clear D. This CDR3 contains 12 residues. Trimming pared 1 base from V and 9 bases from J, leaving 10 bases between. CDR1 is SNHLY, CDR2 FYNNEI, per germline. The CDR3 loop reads CASSEEEWWQYV. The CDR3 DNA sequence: TGTGCCAGCAGTGAAGAGGAGTGGTGGCAGTACGTC.

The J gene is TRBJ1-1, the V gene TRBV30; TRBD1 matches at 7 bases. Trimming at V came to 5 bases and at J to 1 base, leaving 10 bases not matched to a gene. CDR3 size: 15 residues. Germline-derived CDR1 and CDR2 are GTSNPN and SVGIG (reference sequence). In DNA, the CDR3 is TGTGCCTGGGGGGACAGCGGATTCGGGAACACTGAAGCTTTCTTT. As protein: CAWGDSGFGNTEAFF. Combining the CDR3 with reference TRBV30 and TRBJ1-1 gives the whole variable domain SQTIHQWPATLVQPVGSPLSLECTVEGTSNPNLYWYRQAAGRGLQLLFYSVGIGQISSEVPQNLSASRPQDRQFILSSKKLLLSDSGFYLCAWGDSGFGNTEAFFGQGTRLTVV.